This T cell receptor (beta chain) was recorded in a study of blood T cell repertoires in COVID-19. The overall study: COVID-19 samples from acute and convalescent phases originated in the United States, Italy and Spain. Sources were T cells, B-cell-depleted T cells, or PBMCs; the material itself was cDNA or gDNA.

Authors' methods: For nucleated cells, counts were estimated from reference gene primer amplification. Using immunoSEQ multiplex PCR, the repertoire was profiled, and TCRdb retains in-frame clones only, with some absent. V and J calls and clone size are given by that table; D and trimming were obtained from the DNA. The repertoire has approximately 70,000 clones, just over 85% of them found once; the top ten carry approximately 10%. The CDR3 extends over 15 amino acids. Germline CDR1 reads LGHNA; CDR2 reads YNFKEQ. Germline trimming cut 1 base from V and 1 base from J; bases unmatched to any gene: 3.

The chain carries TRBV4-2 and TRBJ2-7, with 8 positions matching TRBD1. The receptor's source is a man aged 65 to 79 with active or convalescent COVID-19. The source material was peripheral blood. CDR3 in DNA: TGTGCCAGCAGCCAAGGTGGGACAGGATCCTACGAGCAGTACTTC. Translation: CASSQGGTGSYEQYF.